This T cell receptor (beta chain) was captured by sequencing in a study of OX40 agonist ivuxolimab in advanced cancers. Overall study context: At doses from 0.01 to 10 mg/kg, patients were given intravenous ivuxolimab every 2 weeks. Eligibility rules accepted prior anti-PD-1, anti-PD-L1 or anti-CTLA-4 therapy, and roughly 42% had some. The study's findings and limits: Low normalized T-cell clonal expansion was additionally recorded for some nonresponders. Partial responders at 0.1-3.0 mg/kg had among the lowest clonal expansion.

The V gene end was trimmed by 5 bases and the J gene end by 6 bases; junction bases not matched to a gene: 6. Germline V gene lookup returns CDR1 GTSNPN and CDR2 SVGIG (reference sequence). This CDR3 contains 13 residues. The protocol was immunoSEQ multiplex PCR, while the TCRdb copy is restricted to in-frame clones and leaves out a portion. The table has some 90,000 clones, about 89% seen once. Points on this clone: The antigen is unknown.

Sequenced material: CD4+ or CD8+ T cells sorted from blood, taken in a trial of the OX40 agonist ivuxolimab. The source is an adult with an advanced solid tumor such as melanoma, head and neck, liver or kidney cancer. V gene TRBV30 combines with J gene TRBJ1-3, with 8 bases matching TRBD1. CDR3 DNA: TGTGCCTGGGCCAACAGGGGGACAAACACCATATATTTT. It specifies CAWANRGTNTIYF.